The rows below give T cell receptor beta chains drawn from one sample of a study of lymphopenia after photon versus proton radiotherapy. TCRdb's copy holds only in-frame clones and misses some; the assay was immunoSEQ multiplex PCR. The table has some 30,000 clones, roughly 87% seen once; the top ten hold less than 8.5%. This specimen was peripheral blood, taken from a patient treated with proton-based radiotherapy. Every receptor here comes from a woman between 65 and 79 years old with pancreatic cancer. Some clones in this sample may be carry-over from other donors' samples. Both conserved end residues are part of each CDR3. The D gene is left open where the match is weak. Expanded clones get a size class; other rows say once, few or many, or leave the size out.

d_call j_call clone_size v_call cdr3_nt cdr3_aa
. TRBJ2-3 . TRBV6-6 TGTGCCAGCAGGAGCCTAAGGACAGATACGCAGTATTTT CASRSLRTDTQYF
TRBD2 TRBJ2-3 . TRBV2 TGTGCCAGCAGGGTTAGCGGGTCGGACGCAGATACGCAGTATTTT CASRVSGSDADTQYF
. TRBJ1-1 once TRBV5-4 TGTGCCAGCAGCCCCAGTACGATGAACACTGAAGCTTTCTTT CASSPSTMNTEAFF
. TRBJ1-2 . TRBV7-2 TGTGCCAGCAGCTTAAAGGACTATGGCTACACCTTC CASSLKDYGYTF
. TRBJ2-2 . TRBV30 TGTGCCTGGGACAAGCGGTTAGCGGCGTCCGGGGAGCTGTTTTTT CAWDKRLAASGELFF
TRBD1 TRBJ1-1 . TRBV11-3 TGTGCCAGCAGCTTAGATCCGGGACAGTTAACTATTGTGAACACTGAAGCTTTCTTT CASSLDPGQLTIVNTEAFF
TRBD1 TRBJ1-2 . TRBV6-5 TGTGCCAGCAGTTACTCGACAGGGAGAAACTATGGCTACACCTTC CASSYSTGRNYGYTF
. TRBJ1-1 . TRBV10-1 TGCGCCAGCCAAAACAGCATGAACACTGAAGCTTTCTTT CASQNSMNTEAFF
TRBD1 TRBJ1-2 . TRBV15 TGTGCCACCAGCAGAGGGGACAGGGGCAGCTATGGCTACACCTTC CATSRGDRGSYGYTF
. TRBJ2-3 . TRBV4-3 TGCGCCAGCAGCCAGAGTTTCACAGATACGCAGTATTTT CASSQSFTDTQYF
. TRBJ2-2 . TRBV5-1 TGCGCCAGCAGCTTGGGTCAGATAAACACCGGGGAGCTGTTTTTT CASSLGQINTGELFF
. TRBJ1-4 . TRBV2 TGTGCCAGCAGTGAGGGTGGGGGGAGAAATGAAAAACTGTTTTTT CASSEGGGRNEKLFF
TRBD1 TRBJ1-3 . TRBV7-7 TGTGCTAGCAGCTTAGGACAGGGCAACACCATATATTTT CASSLGQGNTIYF
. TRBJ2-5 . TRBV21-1 TGTGCCAGCAGCCCGGGGGATGGGGGAGGCCAAGAGACCCAGTACTTC CASSPGDGGGQETQYF
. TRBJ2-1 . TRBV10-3 TGTGCCATCAGTGAGTCGACCTTTGGTCACAATGAGCAGTTCTTC CAISESTFGHNEQFF
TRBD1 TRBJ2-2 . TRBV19 TGTGCCAGTAGTACAGGGGGCAACACCGGGGAGCTGTTTTTT CASSTGGNTGELFF